The 26 T cell receptor beta chains reported below all come from one sample, sequenced in a study of CXCR3-negative and CXCR3-positive naive CD8 T cells. It was by 5' RACE with UMI labels that the TRB cDNA libraries were prepared. No DNA is given; TCRdb re-called the 5' RACE reads and lists each CDR3 protein once. Its table lists about 130,000 distinct CDR3 sequences. Sequencing used naive CXCR3- CD8+ T cells from blood. Stated subset: CD45RO-CCR7+CD27+CD95- naive CD8+ T cells lacking CXCR3 (TNR3-). Receptors were obtained from a human donor in good health. Some clones in this sample may be carry-over from other donors' samples.

V gene TRBV6-2 or TRBV6-3 combines with J gene TRBJ2-3. The germline V gene has CDR1 MNHEY and CDR2 SVGEGT. This CDR3 comprises 15 residues. The CDR3 loop is CASSYLASITDAQYF.

The chain has TRBV20-1 and TRBJ1-1. Germline V lookup: CDR1 DFQATT, CDR2 SNEGSKA (reference sequence). CDR3 length: 13 amino acids. The CDR3 is CSAPRDSYTEAFF.

The chain has TRBV29-1 and TRBJ2-7; TCRdb designates TRBD2, a call that cannot be tested without DNA. Germline V gene lookup returns CDR1 SQVTM and CDR2 ANQGSEA. The CDR3 length is 13 residues. The CDR3 loop is CSVESGGAYEQYF.

The chain has TRBV5-1 and TRBJ1-1. Germline V gene sequence: CDR1 SGHRS, CDR2 YFSETQ. The CDR3 covers 13 residues. The CDR3 region is CASSDGVGTEAFF. Full variable domain (outside the CDR3, taken from reference TRBV5-1 and TRBJ1-1): KAGVTQTPRYLIKTRGQQVTLSCSPISGHRSVSWYQQTPGQGLQFLFEYFSETQRNKGNFPGRFSGRQFSNSRSEMNVSTLELGDSALYLCASSDGVGTEAFFGQGTRLTVV.

The chain has TRBV12-3 or TRBV12-4 and TRBJ2-6. The CDR3 consists of 14 residues. This CDR3 is CASRMSSGANVLTF.

V usage is TRBV6-6 and J usage is TRBJ2-5; TCRdb names TRBD1, which stays unverified in the absence of DNA. The CDR3 length is 18 residues. Germline lookup yields CDR1 MNHNY and CDR2 SVGAGI (reference sequence). CDR3 sequence reads: CASSYPPRERGEEETQYF.

The gene calls are TRBV29-1 and TRBJ2-2; the TCRdb D gene call, TRBD2, has no DNA to confirm it. Germline loops: CDR1 SQVTM, CDR2 ANQGSEA. The CDR3 consists of 14 residues. The CDR3 is CSVASGVNTGELFF.

The chain employs TRBV12-3 or TRBV12-4 and TRBJ1-2; TCRdb indicates TRBD1, and absent DNA this call remains unverified. CDR3 length: 16 residues. Here the CDR3 reads CASSPLGTGGSYGYTF.

V usage is TRBV27 and J usage is TRBJ2-1; there is no DNA to check the TCRdb D call of TRBD1. Per the germline V gene, CDR1 is MNHEY and CDR2 is SMNVEV (reference sequence). The CDR3 runs 14 residues. CDR3 loop: CASSPGGGYNEQFF.

The rearrangement joins TRBV5-4 to TRBJ1-1. CDR1 is SGHNT and CDR2 is YYREEE in the germline V gene (reference sequence). CDR3 length: 15 amino acids. CDR3: CASSLSRALNTEAFF.

This chain links TRBV29-1 with TRBJ2-5; as DNA is missing, the TRBD1 call by TCRdb cannot be tested. This CDR3 has 18 amino acids. The germline CDR1 and CDR2 sequences are SQVTM and ANQGSEA. CDR3 residues: CSVQEGSGGGSSQETQYF.

This rearrangement joins TRBV2 to TRBJ1-2; TCRdb picks TRBD1, but there is no DNA to check that call. The germline CDR1 and CDR2 sequences are SNHLY and FYNNEI. This CDR3 is 14 amino acids long. CDR3 amino acids: CASRGTGMYYGYTF.

V is TRBV20-1 and J is TRBJ1-1; the TRBD1 assignment by TCRdb is unverifiable without DNA. Germline lookup yields CDR1 DFQATT and CDR2 SNEGSKA (reference sequence). The CDR3 loop spans 16 amino acids. CDR3 loop: CSARQTLTGLNTEAFF.

V and J are TRBV2 and TRBJ2-2; TCRdb gives TRBD2 as the D gene, but with no DNA this cannot be confirmed. This CDR3 is built from 16 residues. CDR1 is SNHLY and CDR2 is FYNNEI in the germline V gene. The CDR3 loop is CASSEWLAAATGELFF.

The rearrangement uses TRBV5-1 and TRBJ1-5; TCRdb returns TRBD1, unconfirmable since there is no DNA. This CDR3 spans 21 amino acids. The germline CDR1 and CDR2 sequences are SGHRS and YFSETQ. The CDR3 region is CASKLSASGWTGAYSNQPQHF.

V gene TRBV19 combines with J gene TRBJ2-7; TCRdb's D gene call, TRBD1, goes unchecked for lack of DNA. This CDR3 is built from 14 residues. The germline V gene encodes CDR1 LNHDA and CDR2 SQIVND (reference sequence). This CDR3 is CASHAAGRPYEQYF.

The chain employs TRBV24-1 and TRBJ1-1; TCRdb calls TRBD1, which cannot be checked without DNA. Per the germline V gene, CDR1 is KGHDR and CDR2 is SFDVKD. The CDR3 covers 13 residues. CDR3: CATMAHQATEAFF.

CDR3 residues: CSVEGGAGTPGQFF. This sequence joins TRBV29-1 and TRBJ2-1; with no DNA, the TCRdb D assignment of TRBD1 cannot be verified. The CDR3 length is 14 residues. CDR1 and CDR2 (germline): SQVTM, ANQGSEA.

The rearrangement joins TRBV4-1 to TRBJ1-1; TCRdb's D gene call, TRBD1, goes unchecked for lack of DNA. The CDR3 has 16 amino acids. CDR1 MGHRA and CDR2 YSYEKL come from the germline V gene. The CDR3 loop is CASSHPTAGGNTEAFF.

V usage is TRBV20-1 and J usage is TRBJ2-1; TCRdb's D call of TRBD2 is untestable without DNA. Per germline, CDR1 DFQATT and CDR2 SNEGSKA (reference sequence). This CDR3 is 20 amino acids long. CDR3: CSARDPTRPGLAGNYNEQFF.

The V call is TRBV15, the J call TRBJ2-1; TCRdb reports TRBD1, a call that lacks DNA to check it against. Germline V gives CDR1 LNHNV, CDR2 YYDKDF (reference sequence). This CDR3 contains 18 residues. CDR3: CATSRVLAPDRSYNEQFF.

The J gene is TRBJ2-3, the V gene TRBV5-4; TCRdb reports TRBD2, a call that lacks DNA to check it against. CDR1 is SGHNT, CDR2 YYREEE, per germline (reference sequence). This CDR3 contains 15 residues. CDR3 residues: CASSLGTSGGDTQYF. Based on the CDR3 plus reference TRBV5-4 and TRBJ2-3, the full variable domain is ETGVTQSPTHLIKTRGQQVTLRCSSQSGHNTVSWYQQALGQGPQFIFQYYREEENGRGNFPPRFSGLQFPNYSSELNVNALELDDSALYLCASSLGTSGGDTQYFGPGTRLTVL.

This chain joins TRBV7-6 and TRBJ2-3; checking the TCRdb D call of TRBD2 is not possible without DNA. CDR3 length: 18 residues. Germline lookup yields CDR1 SGHVS and CDR2 FNYEAQ. The CDR3 spells CASSLGVSGGLFTDTQYF.

This chain connects TRBV2 to TRBJ2-1; lacking DNA, the TRBD1 call made by TCRdb goes unchecked. This CDR3 has 14 amino acids. Germline V gene sequence: CDR1 SNHLY, CDR2 FYNNEI. CDR3: CASSERGGYNEQFF.

The rearrangement uses TRBV19 and TRBJ2-5; TCRdb designates TRBD1, a call that cannot be tested without DNA. The CDR3 loop spans 11 amino acids. CDR1 LNHDA and CDR2 SQIVND come from the germline V gene (reference sequence). The CDR3 spells CATLGTETQYF.

This chain joins TRBV10-3 and TRBJ2-7. In germline, CDR1 is ENHRY, CDR2 SYGVKD. The CDR3 has 14 amino acids. CDR3: CAISESSILNEQYF.